A selection of T cell receptor beta chains follows, all from one sample in a study of low-dose radiotherapy and immunotherapy resistance in tumors. TCRdb processed the reads anew with MiXCR; each CDR3 protein has one entry. The data show around 64,000 distinct CDR3 sequences, approximately 26% seen once. Here the sequenced sample was PBMCs, taken before treatment. These receptors were taken from a male donor with rectosigmoid adenocarcinoma. Both conserved end residues are part of each CDR3. D genes are given only for firm matches. For some rows the clone size is stated as once, few or many, or as a class when expanded; others skip it.

V gene	J gene	D gene	clone size	CDR3 DNA	CDR3 protein
TRBV28	TRBJ2-1	TRBD1	many	TGTGCCAGCAGTTTAATTGGCAGGGGGCAGGACAATGAGCAGTTCTTC	CASSLIGRGQDNEQFF
TRBV18	TRBJ1-6	NA	many	TGTGCCAGCTCACGTGACAGAGATAATTCACCCCTCCACTTT	CASSRDRDNSPLHF
TRBV7-8	TRBJ2-7	NA	NA	TGTGCCAGCAGCTTACTCACCCTCGAGCAGTACTTC	CASSLLTLEQYF
TRBV28	TRBJ2-4	TRBD2	many	TGTGCCAGCAGTCCTAGCGGGGGAACCGTAGCCAAAAACATTCAGTACTTC	CASSPSGGTVAKNIQYF
TRBV5-5	TRBJ1-5	NA	NA	TGTGCCAGCAGCTTGACGGGTTCGGGTAATCAGCCCCAGCATTTT	CASSLTGSGNQPQHF
TRBV11-2	TRBJ2-1	TRBD1	many	TGTGCCAGCAGCCCCTCCTTGGACAGGTACAATGAGCAGTTCTTC	CASSPSLDRYNEQFF
TRBV7-2	TRBJ2-1	TRBD2	many	TGTGCCAGCAGCTTAGTTGGGACTAGCGGTTGGGATGAGCAGTTCTTC	CASSLVGTSGWDEQFF
TRBV29-1	TRBJ2-4	TRBD1	many	TGCAGCGGCAGGGGGCCGGCCAAAAACATTCAGTACTTC	CSGRGPAKNIQYF
TRBV24-1	TRBJ2-5	NA	many	TGTGCCACCAGTGAATTTAGCGGACAACAAGAGACCCAGTACTTC	CATSEFSGQQETQYF
TRBV12-3/TRBV12-4	TRBJ2-3	TRBD2	many	TGTGCCAGCAGTTTCGGTAGCGGGAGTCGCACAGATACGCAGTATTTT	CASSFGSGSRTDTQYF
TRBV5-1	TRBJ2-7	TRBD1	many	TGCGCCAGCAGCTTGGTGCAGGGGGCCTATCCTAACGAGCAGTACTTC	CASSLVQGAYPNEQYF
TRBV24-1	TRBJ1-5	TRBD1	many	TGTGCCACCAGTGATTCGGACAGGGGTGGCAATCAGCCCCAGCATTTT	CATSDSDRGGNQPQHF
TRBV6-2/TRBV6-3	TRBJ2-5	NA	NA	TGTGCCAGCAGTCAATCCCATCGACGGAGTCAAGAGACCCAGTACTTC	CASSQSHRRSQETQYF
TRBV29-1	TRBJ2-2	NA	many	TGCAGCGTTGGTCGGGGCAGAGAGAACACCGGGGAGCTGTTTTTT	CSVGRGRENTGELFF
TRBV5-3	TRBJ2-1	TRBD2	NA	TGTGCCAGCAGCTTTGGTCTTGCGGGAGCCTCCTACAATGAGCAGTTCTTC	CASSFGLAGASYNEQFF
TRBV18	TRBJ2-7	TRBD2	many	TGTGCCAGCTCACCCTCAGCGGGAGGTACGGTCGAGCAGTACTTC	CASSPSAGGTVEQYF
TRBV5-6	TRBJ2-7	TRBD2	many	TGTGCCAGCAGCCGCGGGACTAGCGGGGGGAACGAGCAGTACTTC	CASSRGTSGGNEQYF
TRBV28	TRBJ2-7	TRBD2	NA	TGTGCCAGCAGAGGACTAGCGGGAATAGACGAGCAGTACTTC	CASRGLAGIDEQYF
TRBV6-6	TRBJ2-1	TRBD2	many	TGTGCCAGCAGTTCTAAGCTAGCGGGAGGGCTCTATGAGCAGTTCTTC	CASSSKLAGGLYEQFF
TRBV6-6	TRBJ2-2	TRBD2	many	TGTGCCAGCAGAGAACCGGGACTAGCTTCCGGGGAGCTGTTTTTT	CASREPGLASGELFF
TRBV29-1	TRBJ2-3	TRBD1	few	TGCAGCGTTAGGGACAGAACAGATACGCAGTATTTT	CSVRDRTDTQYF
TRBV28	TRBJ2-5	TRBD2	many	TGTGCCAGCAAGTCCCTTCTCAGCGGGAGCGAGGAGACCCAGTACTTC	CASKSLLSGSEETQYF
TRBV5-6	TRBJ2-7	NA	many	TGTGCCAGCAGCATCATTAGAAAAGGACGGAAATACTACGAGCAGTACTTC	CASSIIRKGRKYYEQYF
TRBV7-6	TRBJ2-2	NA	NA	NA	CASSLARITGTGELFFFF
TRBV2	TRBJ2-5	TRBD1	many	TGTGCCAGCAGCGTCGGACAGGGGAATTTCCAAGAGACCCAGTACTTC	CASSVGQGNFQETQYF
TRBV7-3	TRBJ2-1	TRBD2	many	TGTGCCAGCAGCTTAATTTGGAGTAGCGGGAGTAATGAGCAGTTCTTC	CASSLIWSSGSNEQFF
TRBV6-2/TRBV6-3	TRBJ2-7	NA	NA	TGTGCCAGCAGTTACAGGACAGACTACGAGCAGTACTTC	CASSYRTDYEQYF
TRBV29-1	TRBJ2-6	TRBD1	many	TGCAGCGTGGGAAGACAGGGGTCTGGGGCCAACGTCCTGACTTTC	CSVGRQGSGANVLTF
TRBV7-2	TRBJ1-1	TRBD1	many	TGTGCCAGCAGCCGGCAGCCGACAGGGGTGAACACTGAAGCTTTCTTT	CASSRQPTGVNTEAFF
TRBV19	TRBJ2-1	NA	many	TGTGCCAGTAGTCTGGGGGCCCGGGGCAATGAGCAGTTCTTC	CASSLGARGNEQFF
TRBV28	TRBJ2-7	TRBD2	NA	TGTGCCAGCAGTCAAGTTCTTGGGACTAGCGTGTACGAGCAGTACTTC	CASSQVLGTSVYEQYF
TRBV12-3/TRBV12-4	TRBJ1-6	NA	many	TGTGCCAGCAGTTTTTCGGGGATTCATTCACCCCTCCACTTT	CASSFSGIHSPLHF
TRBV7-2	TRBJ2-2	NA	many	TGTGCCAGCAGCTTAGCGCGGGGGCTGGAGCTGTTTTTT	CASSLARGLELFF
TRBV14	TRBJ2-1	NA	many	TGTGCCAGCAGCCAAGCTCAGGGGAAGAATGAGCAGTTCTTC	CASSQAQGKNEQFF
TRBV7-2	TRBJ2-5	TRBD2	many	TGTGCCAGCAGCTGGTCGACTAGCGAAGAGACCCAGTACTTC	CASSWSTSEETQYF
TRBV19	TRBJ2-1	TRBD2	many	TGTGCCAGTAAAGTAGCGGGAGAAAATGAGCAGTTCTTC	CASKVAGENEQFF
TRBV28	TRBJ2-7	TRBD1	many	TGTGCCAGCATCCGGGACCAGGGGGCAGGAGAGCAGTACTTC	CASIRDQGAGEQYF
TRBV30	TRBJ1-5	NA	NA	TGTGCCTGGAGTTTGGGCCCGAGGCAGCCCCAGCATTTT	CAWSLGPRQPQHF
TRBV9	TRBJ1-2	NA	NA	TGTGCCAGCAGCGCCCATTCATCGGATTTAGGGGGCTACACCTTC	CASSAHSSDLGGYTF
TRBV12-3/TRBV12-4	TRBJ2-2	NA	NA	TGTGCCAGCATCCACCCGGCTCTCGTGTCCGGGGAGCTGTTTTTT	CASIHPALVSGELFF
TRBV28	TRBJ1-5	TRBD1	few	TGTGCCACCCGGACAGGCGGTACGAGGCCCCAGCATTTT	CATRTGGTRPQHF
TRBV6-6	TRBJ2-7	TRBD2	many	TGTGCCAGCAGTCGCCGGACTAGCGGGAGCTTCGAGCAGTACTTC	CASSRRTSGSFEQYF
TRBV6-2/TRBV6-3	TRBJ2-1	NA	many	TGTGCCAGCATCGGATCGGCCGGAAATGAGCAGTTCTTC	CASIGSAGNEQFF
TRBV14	TRBJ2-2	NA	NA	TGTGCCAGCAGCCAAGATGTTGGGGGGCGCGGAACCGGGGAGCTGTTTTTT	CASSQDVGGRGTGELFF
TRBV9	TRBJ2-1	NA	NA	TGTGCCAGCAGCGCTCTCCCCCAGGGCGATGAGCAGTTCTTC	CASSALPQGDEQFF
TRBV19	TRBJ2-5	TRBD2	NA	TGTGCCAGTACCCCGGGGGGAGTTCCGGAGACCCAGTACTTC	CASTPGGVPETQYF
TRBV27	TRBJ2-4	NA	many	TGTGCCAGCAGTTCACCCCTCCGGGACGGCAAAAACATTCAGTACTTC	CASSSPLRDGKNIQYF
TRBV12-2	TRBJ2-7	NA	many	TGTGCAAGTCGCCTAGACAGACCCTACGAGCAGTACTTC	CASRLDRPYEQYF
TRBV6-4	TRBJ2-5	NA	NA	TGTGCCAGCAGTCCCAGCCCTGACTCGGGAGAGACCCAGTACTTC	CASSPSPDSGETQYF
TRBV25-1	TRBJ1-4	NA	many	TGTGCCAGCAGTGAACGTCCGGGACACTCTAATGAAAAACTGTTTTTT	CASSERPGHSNEKLFF
TRBV24-1	TRBJ2-1	NA	many	TGTGCCACGTCGACCGGGAGTGAGGATGAGCAGTTCTTC	CATSTGSEDEQFF